These T cell receptor beta chains were read from a single sample in a study of tumor-infiltrating lymphocytes in primary liver carcinoma. TCRdb reprocessed the multiplex PCR reads via MiXCR and lists one record per CDR3 protein. In the table there are just over 30,000 distinct CDR3 sequences, roughly 78% of which are singletons. The sequenced material came from liver tumor tissue from sampling region 3. The receptors were gathered from a woman aged 30 to 39 with primary liver carcinoma and hepatitis B virus infection. Both conserved end residues are part of each CDR3. The D gene is left open where the match is weak. Size is omitted from some rows. Given values are once, few, many or a class for expanded clones.

j_call v_call clone_size d_call cdr3_nt cdr3_aa
TRBJ2-3 TRBV29-1 many NA TGCAGCGTTGAAGGGCAGGAAAGGGATACGCAGTATTTT CSVEGQERDTQYF
TRBJ2-7 TRBV4-2 NA NA TGTGCCAGCAGCCAGGAACACCTAGGACAGAGGGGACCGTGTGAGCAGTACTTC CASSQEHLGQRGPCEQYF
TRBJ2-1 TRBV5-4 NA NA TGTGCCAGCAACCTGATACTGGGGGCCTACAATGAACAGTTCTTC CASNLILGAYNEQFF
TRBJ1-1 TRBV11-2 many NA TGTGCCAGCTGCTTAGATCCGGGGGCAGGAACTGAAGCTTTCTTT CASCLDPGAGTEAFF
TRBJ1-1 TRBV6-1 NA NA TGTGTCAGCAGTGTTGACATCGGGTACACTGAAGCTTTCTTT CVSSVDIGYTEAFF
TRBJ1-6 TRBV14 NA TRBD1 TGTGCCAGCAGCATGACAGGGAGGAATTCACCCCTCCACTTT CASSMTGRNSPLHF
TRBJ2-5 TRBV29-1 NA TRBD2 TGCAGCGTCCCCGACGGGACTAGCGGTTCCCAGGAGACCCAGTACTTC CSVPDGTSGSQETQYF
TRBJ2-7 TRBV2 many NA TGTGCCAGCAGTGCCCCCAGGTCGGGAGCGTCCCTCGAGCAGTACTTC CASSAPRSGASLEQYF
TRBJ2-1 TRBV4-3 NA NA TGCACCAGCAGCCCGAATGGCGGGCTAGTGGGAGGAAGTGAGCTGTTCTTC CTSSPNGGLVGGSELFF
TRBJ1-1 TRBV11-2 NA NA TGTATCAGCAGCTTGGGGGGGAACACTGAAGCTTTCTTT CISSLGGNTEAFF
TRBJ2-3 TRBV11-2 NA TRBD2 TGTGCCAGTAACCATCGAGGGAGCGGGAGCCTCACAGATACGCGGTATTTT CASNHRGSGSLTDTRYF
TRBJ1-3 TRBV6-1 NA NA TGTGCCAGTAGTGGGGCCGTCCCTGGAAACACCATATATTTT CASSGAVPGNTIYF
TRBJ1-4 TRBV6-5 many NA TGTGCCAGCAGGTACTCAACCACTTACTGGGCTGTAGAAAAACTGTTTTTT CASRYSTTYWAVEKLFF
TRBJ1-3 TRBV10-3 NA NA TGTGCCGTCAGTGAGTTAGTTTCTGGAAACACGATATGTTTT CAVSELVSGNTICF
TRBJ1-5 TRBV7-8 NA NA TGTGCCAGCAACTTAGCAGGTAATCAGCCCCAGCATTTT CASNLAGNQPQHF
TRBJ1-6 TRBV7-8 NA NA TGTGCCAGCAGCTTGGGTCCCCAGGCCCATGCTTCACGTTCACCCCTCCACTTT CASSLGPQAHASRSPLHF
TRBJ1-4 TRBV10-3 few NA TGTGCCATCAGTGAGAGGAGGACTAGTGAAAAACTGTTTTTT CAISERRTSEKLFF
TRBJ2-1 TRBV5-4 NA NA TGTGCCAGTAACCTGATGCTGGGGACCTACAATGAGCAGTTCTTC CASNLMLGTYNEQFF
TRBJ1-4 TRBV6-6 NA TRBD1 TGTGCCAGCAGTCACAAGACAGGGATGGAAAAACTGTTTTTT CASSHKTGMEKLFF